This TCR beta chain was captured in a study of T cells after yellow fever vaccination. Study details: SMART-Seq v4 Ultra Low Input handled preparation of low-cell-number fractions. Study conclusions and caveats: After the booster, 96% of CD4 and roughly nine tenths of CD8 primary-response clones were re-detected.

This clonotype appeared a few times. Its cognate antigen is unknown. This CDR3 is 20 amino acids long. The junction had 20 bases not matched to a gene; V was cut back by 5 bases and J by 0 bases. 5'RACE template switching produced TCR cDNA carrying a universal primer site and UMIs. TCRdb re-called the 5' RACE reads with MiXCR, one entry per CDR3 protein. Found here are 450,000 to 600,000 distinct CDR3 sequences, approximately 16% of them singletons; the top ten hold 15% to 20%. This sequence originates from a man aged 18 to 29 who received the YFV17D yellow fever vaccine. Material: PBMCs, obtained 5 days after the first yellow fever vaccination. The chain joins TRBV12-3 or TRBV12-4 to TRBJ2-3; 7 positions match TRBD2. The CDR3 here is CASSLPLMRGIEESTDTQYF. The CDR3 DNA reads TGTGCCAGCAGTCTCCCGCTAATGCGGGGGATCGAGGAGAGCACAGATACGCAGTATTTT.